These 2 T cell receptor beta chains were sequenced from one sample in a study of T cell clonotyping in hematopoietic cell transplantation. Clones were read by immunoSEQ multiplex PCR, and TCRdb kept only the in-frame ones, dropping some. The table lists about 16,000 clones, 71% of them singletons. Sequencing was performed on peripheral blood mononuclear cells. Receptor source: a woman aged 55-75 years in good health. Some clones in this sample may be carry-over from other donors' samples.

This chain joins TRBV19 and TRBJ2-1; TRBD1 aligns across 11 bases. CDR3 length: 15 residues. V was clipped by 3 bases and J by 6 bases; unmatched bases: 4. The V gene's germline CDR1 is LNHDA and CDR2 SQIVND (reference sequence). The CDR3 nucleotides are TGTGCCAGTAGTATGGGCGGACAGGGGGCCAATGAGCAGTTCTTC. Translation gives CASSMGGQGANEQFF.

V and J are TRBV7-2 and TRBJ2-1; 8 positions agree with TRBD2. Germline V gene data show CDR1 as SGHTA and CDR2 as FQGNSA. The CDR3 is 16 residues long. J was trimmed by 6 bases and V by 5 bases; bases with no gene match: 12. The CDR3 DNA reads as TGTGCCAGCAGCCCGAGATGGGGACTAGGTAGCAATGAGCAGTTCTTC. It encodes CASSPRWGLGSNEQFF.